A single sample gave rise to the 11 T cell receptor beta chains below, sequenced in a study of T-cell memory formation after mild COVID-19. From the 5' RACE reads, TCRdb called clonotypes with MiXCR, one entry per CDR3 protein. The sample gives 190,000 or so distinct CDR3 sequences, 20% to 25% of which show up once; around 23% is in the top ten. Sequenced material: PBMCs or a T cell subset sorted from them (not recorded which). These receptors originate from an adult woman who had mild COVID-19 (a few samples of this study predate the infection). Cell type and time point are not known.

This clonotype was seen repeatedly, ten times or more. The rearrangement links TRBV28 to TRBJ2-7; 12 bases fit TRBD1. V lost 9 bases and J lost 6; bases outside the gene matches: 9. Germline assignment: CDR1 MDHEN and CDR2 SYDVKM. The CDR3 has 14 amino acids. This chain's CDR3 is CASDPGTGGREQYF. The CDR3, as DNA: TGTGCCAGTGACCCCGGGACAGGGGGCCGCGAGCAGTACTTC. Looking up the rest from reference TRBV28 and TRBJ2-7 gives the full variable domain: DVKVTQSSRYLVKRTGEKVFLECVQDMDHENMFWYRQDPGLGLRLIYFSYDVKMKEKGDIPEGYSVSREKKERFSLILESASTNQTSMYLCASDPGTGGREQYFGPGTRLTVT.

The chain links TRBV15 to TRBJ2-7; TRBD1 matches at 7 bases. The ends lost 0 bases at V and 4 bases at J; junction bases unmatched: 6. CDR1 and CDR2 from the germline V gene are LNHNV and YYDKDF (reference sequence). The length of the CDR3 is 15 residues. For the CDR3, the DNA is TGTGCCACCAGCAGAGAAGGGGGCTGGGGGTACGAGCAGTACTTC. This translates into CATSREGGWGYEQYF.

This clonotype came up a few times. This rearrangement joins TRBV10-3 to TRBJ1-5, with D possibly being TRBD1 (6 bases). V lost 10 bases and J 7 bases, leaving 17 bases between the germline ends. Germline lookup yields CDR1 ENHRY and CDR2 SYGVKD. This CDR3 has 13 amino acids. This CDR3 reads CAKRTTGRQPQHF. CDR3 in DNA: TGTGCCAAACGAACGACAGGAAGACAGCCCCAGCATTTT.

The rearrangement uses TRBV7-2 and TRBJ1-1; the D is unclear. The CDR3 totals 12 residues. The germline V gene encodes CDR1 SGHTA and CDR2 FQGNSA. V lost 0 bases and J 6 bases, leaving 5 bases between the germline ends. For the CDR3, the DNA is TGTGCCAGCAGCTTAGCGTTGGCTGAAGCTTTCTTT. It specifies CASSLALAEAFF.

The chain uses TRBV24-1 and TRBJ2-2, with D possibly TRBD2 on 5 matching bases. Germline CDR1 and CDR2: KGHDR and SFDVKD. V was pared by 5 bases and J by 7 bases, with 7 bases between. This CDR3 spans 12 amino acids. The CDR3 region is CATSVGGGELFF. CDR3 DNA sequence: TGTGCCACCAGTGTAGGAGGCGGGGAGCTGTTTTTT.

In its sample, this clonotype was seen a few times. This chain joins TRBV9 and TRBJ2-7; D may match TRBD1 or TRBD2 (6 bases each). V dropped 0 bases and J dropped 3 bases, with 16 bases sitting between them. Germline values: CDR1 SGDLS, CDR2 YYNGEE. This CDR3 region has 16 residues. Here the CDR3 DNA reads TGTGCCAGCAGCGTAGGCCTCGGGGGCGGAAACTACGAGCAGTACTTC. Translating gives CASSVGLGGGNYEQYF.

The rearrangement links TRBV29-1 to TRBJ2-3, with D tentatively TRBD1 or TRBD2 (5 bases each). V lost 0 bases and J lost 2, with 21 bases in between. The CDR3 spans 18 residues. CDR1 SQVTM and CDR2 ANQGSEA come from the germline V gene. CDR3 sequence: CSVEDQFGGQGPTDTQYF. CDR3 in DNA: TGCAGCGTTGAAGATCAATTCGGAGGCCAGGGACCCACAGATACGCAGTATTTT.

CDR3 nucleotides: TGTGCCAGAACCCCCCGGGCGGGAGCCACCGGGGAGCTGTTTTTT. Protein: CARTPRAGATGELFF. The V and J genes are TRBV2 and TRBJ2-2, with 7 bases that match TRBD2. This CDR3 has 15 amino acids. The germline V gene has CDR1 SNHLY and CDR2 FYNNEI. After removal of 9 bases from V and 4 bases from J, the junction contained 11 bases not matched to a gene.

This clonotype has just a few counts. V and J are TRBV6-5 and TRBJ2-5, with D tentatively TRBD2 (7 bases). Looked up from germline, CDR1 is MNHEY and CDR2 is SVGAGI. Trimming cost V 6 bases and J 2 bases, with 19 bases left between them. This CDR3 contains 16 residues. The CDR3 loop is CASSPPEGGAQETQYF. The CDR3 bases are TGTGCCAGCAGCCCCCCGGAAGGGGGGGCACAAGAGACCCAGTACTTC.

V and J are TRBV14 and TRBJ2-1, with D unresolved. Per germline, CDR1 SGHDN and CDR2 FVKESK. V shed 3 bases and J shed 0 bases, with 6 bases lying between them. There are 14 residues in the CDR3. The CDR3 protein is CASSQTNSYNEQFF. CDR3 nucleotides: TGTGCCAGCAGCCAGACGAACTCCTACAATGAGCAGTTCTTC.

The CDR3 region is CASKEGGTEAFF. CDR3 nucleotides: TGTGCCAGTAAGGAGGGTGGCACTGAAGCTTTCTTT. The rearrangement links TRBV19 to TRBJ1-1; D is ambiguous. V shed 7 bases and J shed 4 bases, with 10 bases lying between them. From germline, CDR1 is LNHDA and CDR2 SQIVND (reference sequence). This CDR3 has 12 amino acids.